This entry lists 3 T cell receptor beta chains sequenced from one sample in a study of cytomegalovirus exposure and HLA in healthy donors. The PCR used 60 Vbeta and 13 Jbeta primers. The protocol was immunoSEQ multiplex PCR, while the TCRdb copy is restricted to in-frame clones and leaves out a portion. In the table there are approximately 79,000 clones, roughly 80% of which are singletons. The sample consisted of PBMCs. The source of these receptors is a woman between 35 and 50 years old in good health and CMV-seropositive.

The V call is TRBV19, the J call TRBJ2-5; possible D gene TRBD1, 5 bases. Looked up from germline, CDR1 is LNHDA and CDR2 is SQIVND (reference sequence). Trimming removed 9 bases from V and 4 bases from J, with 12 bases in between. There are 12 residues in the CDR3. The CDR3, as DNA: TGTGCCAGCCAGGGATGGGGAGAGACCCAGTACTTC. Protein sequence: CASQGWGETQYF.

The genes are TRBV15 and TRBJ1-2; D gene uncertain. Germline V gene lookup returns CDR1 LNHNV and CDR2 YYDKDF (reference sequence). V was cut by 0 bases and J by 6 bases, with 17 bases left in between. This CDR3 comprises 16 residues. The CDR3 nucleotides read TGTGCCACCAGCAGAGATCATGTTGGAGCCAACCATGGCTACACCTTC. This codes for CATSRDHVGANHGYTF. The complete variable domain, with remaining parts taken from reference TRBV15 and TRBJ1-2, reads DAMVIQNPRYQVTQFGKPVTLSCSQTLNHNVMYWYQQKSSQAPKLLFHYYDKDFNNEADTPDNFQSRRPNTSFCFLDIRSPGLGDTAMYLCATSRDHVGANHGYTFGSGTRLTVV.

This sequence joins TRBV5-1 and TRBJ2-3; TRBD2 agrees at 13 bases. Trimming took 7 bases from V and 6 from J; bases not matched to a gene: 14. Germline V gene sequence: CDR1 SGHRS, CDR2 YFSETQ. This CDR3 comprises 17 residues. CDR3 sequence: CASGTGTSGNSRDTQYF. The DNA for the CDR3 is TGCGCCAGCGGCACCGGGACTAGCGGGAATTCGAGGGATACGCAGTATTTT.